This TCR beta chain appears in the sequencing data of a study of siplizumab effects on memory and regulatory T cells. Assay: immunoSEQ multiplex PCR; the TCRdb copy retains only in-frame clones and omits some. This repertoire shows 100,000 or so clones, about 91% found once; its top ten account for 0.65% to 0.8%. Per germline, CDR1 ENHRY and CDR2 SYGVKD. This CDR3 region has 14 residues. V shed 7 bases and J shed 7 bases, with 19 bases lying between them. Sequencing was done on a sample of Tregs sorted from blood. The chain recombines TRBV10-3 with TRBJ2-5; D might be TRBD2 (6 bases). This TCR derives from a human donor in good health. The CDR3 region has the DNA TGTGCCATCAAACCCCATTGGCGGGACGGGACCCAGTACTTC. Translated, it gives CAIKPHWRDGTQYF.